These 17 T cell receptor beta chains originate from one sample sequenced in a study of blood T cell repertoires in COVID-19. The method was immunoSEQ multiplex PCR; TCRdb's version includes in-frame clones alone and lacks a portion of them. The sample lists 50,000 or so clones, about 90% occurring once. Sequencing was done on a sample of peripheral blood. The receptor source for this set is a man aged 65 to 85 with active COVID-19.

The chain uses TRBV4-2 and TRBJ2-2; 7 bases are a match to TRBD1. CDR1 and CDR2 (germline): LGHNA, YNFKEQ. V lost 4 bases and J lost 0; bases outside the gene matches: 5. The CDR3 length is 16 residues. In DNA form, the CDR3 reads TGTGCCAGCAGCCCCCGGACAGGTGCGAACACCGGGGAGCTGTTTTTT. Its translation: CASSPRTGANTGELFF.

This chain uses TRBV9 with TRBJ1-3, with D unclear. V was shortened by 3 bases and J by 4 bases, with 17 bases between the two germline ends. The CDR3 is 16 amino acids. Germline CDR1 and CDR2: SGDLS and YYNGEE. The CDR3 reads CASSALGRIDGNTIYF. Here the CDR3 DNA reads TGTGCCAGCAGCGCACTGGGCCGCATTGACGGAAACACCATATATTTT. Full variable domain (remainder filled in from reference TRBV9 and TRBJ1-3): DSGVTQTPKHLITATGQRVTLRCSPRSGDLSVYWYQQSLDQGLQFLIQYYNGEERAKGNILERFSAQQFPDLHSELNLSSLELGDSALYFCASSALGRIDGNTIYFGEGSWLTVV.

This chain joins TRBV27 and TRBJ1-1, with D tentatively TRBD1 (5 bases). Trimming shortened V by 1 base and J by 1 base, and 7 bases separated the two germline ends. The CDR3 totals 14 residues. Germline CDR1 MNHEY, CDR2 SMNVEV (reference sequence). The CDR3 DNA sequence: TGTGCCAGCAGTTTATGGCAGGGGAACACTGAAGCTTTCTTT. It is translated as CASSLWQGNTEAFF.

This clone was observed a single time. The V gene is TRBV19, the J gene TRBJ2-7; 9 positions agree with TRBD1. V dropped 5 bases and J dropped 6; count of bases not matched to a gene: 11. This CDR3 region has 15 residues. The V gene's germline CDR1 is LNHDA and CDR2 SQIVND (reference sequence). The CDR3 nucleotides read TGTGCCAGTAGTGTACAGGGGGCACCCACTCTCGAGCAGTACTTC. This encodes CASSVQGAPTLEQYF.

A single count supports this clone. The chain has TRBV10-3 and TRBJ2-3, with TRBD2 matching 12 bases. With 6 bases clipped from V and 1 base from J, the junction kept 2 bases outside the gene matches. The CDR3 totals 15 residues. Germline values: CDR1 ENHRY, CDR2 SYGVKD. The DNA of the CDR3 is TGTGCCATCAGGACTAGCGGGGGAGGCACAGATACGCAGTATTTT. Encoded protein: CAIRTSGGGTDTQYF.

The genes are TRBV6-5 and TRBJ2-7; tentatively, D is TRBD1 (6 bases). V was shortened by 5 bases and J by 0 bases, with 14 bases between the two germline ends. Germline CDR1 and CDR2: MNHEY and SVGAGI. The CDR3 contains 15 residues. CDR3 sequence: CASSPFGQTSYEQYF. In nucleotides, the CDR3 is TGTGCCAGCAGTCCATTCGGACAGACCTCCTACGAGCAGTACTTC.

This rearrangement joins TRBV7-2 to TRBJ1-1; D might be TRBD1 (5 bases). This CDR3 spans 15 amino acids. Germline CDR1 SGHTA, CDR2 FQGNSA. V was clipped by 5 bases and J by 7 bases, with 20 bases between them. CDR3 residues: CASSTPWGGYNEAFF. CDR3 bases: TGTGCCAGCAGCACCCCGTGGGGGGGGTACAATGAAGCTTTCTTT.

J is TRBJ2-1 and V is TRBV3-1 (or the pseudogene TRBV3-2), with D perhaps matching TRBD2 (5 bases). The V and J ends lost 1 base and 9 bases respectively, with 10 bases between them. CDR1 is LGHDT, CDR2 YNNKEL, per germline (reference sequence). The CDR3 runs 13 residues. The CDR3 sequence: CASSQVSSGEQFF. The CDR3 nucleotides read TGTGCCAGCAGCCAAGTTAGCAGCGGTGAGCAGTTCTTC.

V is TRBV7-9 and J is TRBJ1-6; no reliable D call. From germline, CDR1 is SEHNR and CDR2 FQNEAQ (reference sequence). The CDR3 is 10 amino acids. The V gene lost 5 bases and the J gene lost 18 bases, with 11 bases spanning the gap. The CDR3 nucleotides read TGTGCCAGCAGCGGTTACGAGGACCACTTT. This sequence encodes CASSGYEDHF.

CDR3 nucleotides: TGTGCCAGCAGCATTCAGGGGAACACTGAAGCTTTCTTT. Translating it yields CASSIQGNTEAFF. The chain is built from TRBV7-3 and TRBJ1-1, with a weak D call TRBD1 (5 bases). Trimming removed 5 bases from V and 1 base from J, with 8 bases in between. CDR3 length: 13 residues. In germline, CDR1 is SGHTA, CDR2 FQGTGA.

The V gene is TRBV2, the J gene TRBJ2-2, with D uncertain. Deletions cut 5 bases from V and 2 bases from J, with 9 bases between. Germline V lookup: CDR1 SNHLY, CDR2 FYNNEI. This CDR3 comprises 14 residues. DNA for the CDR3: TGTGCCAGCAGTTACAATAAAAACACCGGGGAGCTGTTTTTT. Translation: CASSYNKNTGELFF.

This clone showed up just once. The chain recombines TRBV24-1 with TRBJ2-2; TRBD2 matches 13 bases. This CDR3 is 18 amino acids long. Germline CDR1 and CDR2: KGHDR and SFDVKD. V lost 2 bases to trimming and J lost 7 bases; unmatched junction nucleotides: 9. The CDR3 nucleotides are TGTGCCACCAGTGATTCCCCCCTTACTAGCGGGAGGGGCGGGGAGCTGTTTTTT. Its protein is CATSDSPLTSGRGGELFF.

This chain links TRBV6-2 or TRBV6-3 with TRBJ2-7; 7 bases map to TRBD1. V lost 6 bases to trimming and J lost 3 bases; unmatched junction nucleotides: 11. Germline CDR1 is MNHEY and CDR2 is SVGEGT. The CDR3 extends over 15 amino acids. The CDR3 DNA follows: TGTGCCAGCAGCCTGGGACAGTTGGAACTCTACGAGCAGTACTTC. Its protein product is CASSLGQLELYEQYF.

The chain employs TRBV28 and TRBJ1-2; maybe TRBD1 (6 bases). The germline V gene has CDR1 MDHEN and CDR2 SYDVKM. The CDR3 extends over 14 amino acids. V was pared by 7 bases and J by 1 base, with 13 bases between. The CDR3 protein is CASKTDRFNYGYTF. The CDR3 bases are TGTGCCAGCAAGACGGACAGATTTAACTATGGCTACACCTTC.

The genes are TRBV28 and TRBJ2-7, with 9 bases fitting TRBD2. The germline gives CDR1 MDHEN, CDR2 SYDVKM. V trimming: 3 bases; J trimming: 1 base; junction bases outside the gene matches: 10. The CDR3 sequence is 17 residues long. For the CDR3, the DNA is TGTGCCAGCAGTTTCACCAGCGGGGGGATACTATCCTACGAGCAGTACTTC. Translation gives CASSFTSGGILSYEQYF.

This clone appeared once. V and J are TRBV29-1 and TRBJ1-4, with 9 bases fitting TRBD1. The CDR3 length is 12 residues. V lost 0 bases, J lost 16 bases, and 6 bases stayed unmatched. Per germline, CDR1 SQVTM and CDR2 ANQGSEA. The CDR3 DNA is TGCAGCGTTGAAGATCCGGGGACAGGGTGGTTTTTT. It specifies CSVEDPGTGWFF.

The chain joins TRBV30 to TRBJ1-5, with 8 bases lining up with TRBD1. CDR3 length: 15 amino acids. V lost 3 bases, J lost 5 bases, and 9 bases stayed unmatched. Looked up from germline, CDR1 is GTSNPN and CDR2 is SVGIG (reference sequence). This CDR3 reads CAWSRHGQGDQPQHF. The CDR3 DNA reads as TGTGCCTGGAGCAGACACGGACAGGGCGATCAGCCCCAGCATTTT.